The 12 T cell receptor beta chains below all came from one sample that was sequenced in a study of T-cell memory formation after mild COVID-19. TCRdb re-derived calls from the 5' RACE reads in MiXCR, one entry per CDR3 protein. The sample includes some 40,000 distinct CDR3 sequences, 7.3% of them seen just once. Input material: PBMCs or a T cell subset sorted from them (not recorded which). The source is a man between 18 and 35 years old who had mild COVID-19 (a few samples of this study predate the infection). Cell type and time point are not known.

CDR3 DNA sequence: TGCAGTGCTGGTAACCCGACCGGGACCACAGATACGCAGTATTTT. Protein sequence: CSAGNPTGTTDTQYF. The chain links TRBV20-1 to TRBJ2-3, with D possibly being TRBD1 or TRBD2 (5 bases each). CDR3 size: 15 residues. Germline CDR1 is DFQATT and CDR2 is SNEGSKA (reference sequence). The ends were cut back, 5 bases at V and 2 bases at J, with 17 bases in the middle.

The table lists this clonotype with a few counts. The chain carries TRBV28 and TRBJ2-2; 8 bases line up with TRBD2. The V gene's germline CDR1 is MDHEN and CDR2 SYDVKM. CDR3 size: 14 residues. The V gene end was trimmed by 2 bases and the J gene end by 6 bases; junction bases not matched to a gene: 2. CDR3 bases: TGTGCCAGCAGTTTAGGAGCGGGAGCCGGGGAGCTGTTTTTT. Translation gives CASSLGAGAGELFF.

The DNA of the CDR3 is TGTGCCAGCACCGTGGGACAGCCCACGAATCAGCCCCAGCATTTT. This gives the protein CASTVGQPTNQPQHF. This chain joins TRBV6-2 or TRBV6-3 and TRBJ1-5; 7 bases agree with TRBD1. Germline loops: CDR1 MNHEY, CDR2 SVGEGT. V shed 7 bases, J shed 4 bases, and the junction held 10 bases outside the gene matches. The length of the CDR3 is 15 residues.

This chain joins TRBV4-3 and TRBJ2-1; D possibly corresponds to TRBD2 (6 bases). The CDR3 is 17 residues long. Trimming pared 8 bases from V and 1 base from J, leaving 21 bases between. In germline, CDR1 is LGHNA, CDR2 YSLEER. CDR3 sequence: CASAKEIAAGSYNEQFF. The CDR3 DNA reads TGCGCCAGCGCCAAAGAGATAGCGGCTGGGTCCTACAATGAGCAGTTCTTC.

This clonotype was detected only a few times. This sequence joins TRBV7-9 and TRBJ2-3; D not certain. The germline V gene encodes CDR1 SEHNR and CDR2 FQNEAQ (reference sequence). This CDR3 spans 12 amino acids. Trimming shortened V by 7 bases and J by 4 bases, and 9 bases separated the two germline ends. The CDR3 nucleotides are TGTGCCAGCACCCCCGGCCCAGATACGCAGTATTTT. Amino acid sequence: CASTPGPDTQYF.

The sample holds a few counts of this clonotype. The chain has TRBV4-2 and TRBJ1-5; 7 bases map to TRBD1. CDR1 is LGHNA, CDR2 YNFKEQ, per germline. The CDR3 runs to 16 residues. V trimming: 0 bases; J trimming: 2 bases; junction bases outside the gene matches: 4. The CDR3 DNA sequence: TGTGCCAGCAGCCAAGAGGGGACAGCCGGCAATCAGCCCCAGCATTTT. Its protein is CASSQEGTAGNQPQHF.

The chain joins TRBV6-5 to TRBJ1-4; a possible D gene is TRBD1 (5 bases). Germline V gene data show CDR1 as MNHEY and CDR2 as SVGAGI. The CDR3 consists of 16 residues. V was clipped by 0 bases and J by 8 bases, with 16 bases between them. In nucleotides, the CDR3 is TGTGCCAGCAGTTACTCGAGAGGGGATGGTGCGGAAAAACTGTTTTTT. As protein: CASSYSRGDGAEKLFF.

This clonotype was seen at least ten times. The chain links TRBV7-2 to TRBJ1-2, with TRBD1 as a possible D gene (6 bases). CDR3 length: 16 amino acids. The V and J ends lost 5 bases and 8 bases respectively, with 24 bases between them. The germline V gene encodes CDR1 SGHTA and CDR2 FQGNSA. CDR3: CASSPNTQGPAWGYTF. DNA for the CDR3: TGTGCCAGCAGCCCCAATACCCAGGGGCCGGCTTGGGGCTACACCTTC.

The V and J genes are TRBV7-2 and TRBJ2-3; the D gene is possibly TRBD2 (5 bases). CDR3 length: 14 residues. Germline V CDR1 and CDR2: SGHTA, FQGNSA. V gave up 1 base and J gave up 6 bases, with 11 bases separating them. CDR3 coding DNA: TGTGCCAGCAGCTTAGGCGGGCTGCGGGATACGCAGTATTTT. The encoded protein is CASSLGGLRDTQYF.

The table lists this clonotype with many counts. The chain joins TRBV29-1 to TRBJ2-5; D is possibly TRBD1 (5 bases). Trimming left V 1 base short and J 5 bases short, with 14 bases between. Looked up from germline, CDR1 is SQVTM and CDR2 is ANQGSEA. The CDR3 is 14 amino acids. This chain's CDR3 is CSVEGLRATETQYF. The CDR3 DNA follows: TGCAGCGTTGAAGGGCTCAGGGCGACGGAGACCCAGTACTTC.

At least ten counts were recorded for this clonotype. The chain couples TRBV5-6 to TRBJ2-1; D is tentatively TRBD1 or TRBD2 (5 bases each). The CDR3 loop spans 13 amino acids. The germline V gene has CDR1 SGHDT and CDR2 YYEEEE. V lost 5 bases to trimming and J lost 5 bases, with 11 bases between them. CDR3 sequence: CASSLGVDNEQFF. For the CDR3, the DNA is TGTGCCAGCAGTCTGGGGGTAGACAATGAGCAGTTCTTC. The complete variable domain, with remaining parts taken from reference TRBV5-6 and TRBJ2-1, reads DAGVTQSPTHLIKTRGQQVTLRCSPKSGHDTVSWYQQALGQGPQFIFQYYEEEERQRGNFPDRFSGHQFPNYSSELNVNALLLGDSALYLCASSLGVDNEQFFGPGTRLTVL.

This clonotype was detected only a few times. J is TRBJ1-5 and V is TRBV7-9, with D maybe TRBD1 (5 bases). Germline CDR1 reads SEHNR; CDR2 reads FQNEAQ (reference sequence). The length of the CDR3 is 14 residues. V lost 4 bases and J 5 bases, leaving 12 bases between the germline ends. The CDR3 sequence is CASSSGGMDQPQHF. The CDR3 DNA sequence: TGTGCCAGCAGCTCGGGGGGGATGGATCAGCCCCAGCATTTT.